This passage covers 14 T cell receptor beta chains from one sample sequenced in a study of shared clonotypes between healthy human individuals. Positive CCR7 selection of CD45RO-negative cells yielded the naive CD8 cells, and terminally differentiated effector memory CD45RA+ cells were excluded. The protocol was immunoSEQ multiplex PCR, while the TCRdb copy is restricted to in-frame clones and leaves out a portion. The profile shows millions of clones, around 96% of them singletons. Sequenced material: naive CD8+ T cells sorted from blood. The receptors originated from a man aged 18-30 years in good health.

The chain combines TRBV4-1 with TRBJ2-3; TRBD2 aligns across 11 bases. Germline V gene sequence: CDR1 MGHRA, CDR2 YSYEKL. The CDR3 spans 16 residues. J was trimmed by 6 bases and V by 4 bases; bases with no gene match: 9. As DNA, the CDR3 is TGCGCCAGCAGCCTGTTAGCGGGGGGGCCGGTGGATACGCAGTATTTT. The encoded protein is CASSLLAGGPVDTQYF.

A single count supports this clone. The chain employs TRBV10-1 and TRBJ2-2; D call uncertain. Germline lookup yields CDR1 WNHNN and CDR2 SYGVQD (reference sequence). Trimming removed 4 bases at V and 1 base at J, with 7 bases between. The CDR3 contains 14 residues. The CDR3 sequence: CASSADVNTGELFF. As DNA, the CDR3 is TGCGCCAGCAGTGCGGACGTGAACACCGGGGAGCTGTTTTTT.

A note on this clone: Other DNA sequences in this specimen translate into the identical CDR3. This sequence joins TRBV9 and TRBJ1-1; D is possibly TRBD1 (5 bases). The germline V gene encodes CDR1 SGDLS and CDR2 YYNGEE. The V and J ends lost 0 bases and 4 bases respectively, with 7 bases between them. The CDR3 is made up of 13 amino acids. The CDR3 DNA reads TGTGCCAGCAGCGTAGAGAGGGGCACTGAAGCTTTCTTT. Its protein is CASSVERGTEAFF.

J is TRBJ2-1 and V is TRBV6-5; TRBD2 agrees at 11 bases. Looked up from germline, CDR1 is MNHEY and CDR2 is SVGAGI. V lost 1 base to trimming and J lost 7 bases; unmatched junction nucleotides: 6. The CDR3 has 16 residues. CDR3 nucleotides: TGTGCCAGCAGTTACTGGGGACTAGCGGATTTTAATGAGCAGTTCTTC. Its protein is CASSYWGLADFNEQFF.

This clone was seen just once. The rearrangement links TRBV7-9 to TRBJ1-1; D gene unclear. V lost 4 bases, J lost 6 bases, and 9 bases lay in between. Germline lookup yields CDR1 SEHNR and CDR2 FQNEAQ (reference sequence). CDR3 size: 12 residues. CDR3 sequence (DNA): TGTGCCAGCAGCTCCCCGGAGGCTGAAGCTTTCTTT. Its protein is CASSSPEAEAFF.

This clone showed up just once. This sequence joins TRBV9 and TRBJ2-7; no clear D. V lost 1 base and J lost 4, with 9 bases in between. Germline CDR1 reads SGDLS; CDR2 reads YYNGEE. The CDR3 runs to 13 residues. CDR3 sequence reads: CASSVSPQYEQYF. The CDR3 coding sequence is TGTGCCAGCAGCGTAAGCCCCCAATACGAGCAGTACTTC.

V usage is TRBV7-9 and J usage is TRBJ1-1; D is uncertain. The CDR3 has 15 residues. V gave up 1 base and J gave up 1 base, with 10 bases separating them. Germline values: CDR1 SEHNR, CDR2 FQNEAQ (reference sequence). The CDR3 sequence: CASSLGFGGNTEAFF. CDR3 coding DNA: TGTGCCAGCAGCTTAGGTTTTGGAGGGAACACTGAAGCTTTCTTT.

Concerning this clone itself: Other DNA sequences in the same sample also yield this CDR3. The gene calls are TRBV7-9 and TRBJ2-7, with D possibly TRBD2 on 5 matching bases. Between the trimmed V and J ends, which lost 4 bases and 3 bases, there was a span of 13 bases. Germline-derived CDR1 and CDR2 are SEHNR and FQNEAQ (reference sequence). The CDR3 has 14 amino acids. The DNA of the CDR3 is TGTGCCAGCAGCTACGGCGGGTCTCACTACGAGCAGTACTTC. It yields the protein CASSYGGSHYEQYF. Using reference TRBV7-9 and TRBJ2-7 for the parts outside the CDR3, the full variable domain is DTGVSQNPRHKITKRGQNVTFRCDPISEHNRLYWYRQTLGQGPEFLTYFQNEAQLEKSRLLSDRFSAERPKGSFSTLEIQRTEQGDSAMYLCASSYGGSHYEQYFGPGTRLTVT.

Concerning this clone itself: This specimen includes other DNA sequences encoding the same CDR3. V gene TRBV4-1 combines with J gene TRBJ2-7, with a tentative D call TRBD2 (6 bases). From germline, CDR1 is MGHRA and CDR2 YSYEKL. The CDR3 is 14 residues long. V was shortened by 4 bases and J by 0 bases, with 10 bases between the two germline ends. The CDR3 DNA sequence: TGCGCCAGCAGCCTATCCGGGAGCTCCTACGAGCAGTACTTC. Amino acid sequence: CASSLSGSSYEQYF.

DNA for the CDR3: TGTGCCAGCAGCGACGACAGGGGAAGCTCCTATAATTCACCCCTCCACTTT. It specifies CASSDDRGSSYNSPLHF. The gene calls are TRBV2 and TRBJ1-6, with 8 nucleotides matching TRBD1. Trimming removed 6 bases from V and 0 bases from J; junction bases left unmatched: 7. Germline assignment: CDR1 SNHLY and CDR2 FYNNEI. CDR3 length: 17 residues.

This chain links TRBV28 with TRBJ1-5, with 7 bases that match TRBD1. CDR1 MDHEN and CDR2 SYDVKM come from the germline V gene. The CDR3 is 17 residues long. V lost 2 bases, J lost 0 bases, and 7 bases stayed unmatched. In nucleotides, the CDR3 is TGTGCCAGCAGTTTAAGATATCAGGGGGGTAGCAATCAGCCCCAGCATTTT. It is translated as CASSLRYQGGSNQPQHF.

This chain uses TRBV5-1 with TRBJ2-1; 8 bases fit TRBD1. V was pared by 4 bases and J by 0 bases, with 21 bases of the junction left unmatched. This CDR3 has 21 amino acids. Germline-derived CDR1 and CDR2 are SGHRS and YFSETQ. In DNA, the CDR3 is TGCGCCAGCAGCCGACTTGGGATCCGGGACAGGCTCGTTAGCTCCTACAATGAGCAGTTCTTC. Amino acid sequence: CASSRLGIRDRLVSSYNEQFF.

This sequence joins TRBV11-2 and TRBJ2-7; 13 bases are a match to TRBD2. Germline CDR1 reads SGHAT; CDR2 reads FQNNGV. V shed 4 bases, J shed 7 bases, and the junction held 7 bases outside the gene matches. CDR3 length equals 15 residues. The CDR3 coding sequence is TGTGCCAGCAGCTCCCAACTAGCGGGGGGGCGTGAGCAGTACTTC. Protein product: CASSSQLAGGREQYF.

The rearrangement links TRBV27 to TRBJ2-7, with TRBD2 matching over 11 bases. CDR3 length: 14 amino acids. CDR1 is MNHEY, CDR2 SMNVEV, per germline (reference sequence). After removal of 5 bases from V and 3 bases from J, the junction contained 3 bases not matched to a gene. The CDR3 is CASSPLAGVYEQYF. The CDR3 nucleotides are TGTGCCAGCAGTCCACTAGCGGGAGTCTACGAGCAGTACTTC.